This TCR beta chain was found in a study of cytomegalovirus exposure and HLA in healthy donors. The CDR3 is 14 amino acids. V lost 3 bases to trimming and J lost 3 bases; unmatched junction nucleotides: 2. Germline V gene data show CDR1 as SGHKS and CDR2 as YYEKEE (reference sequence). PCR involved 60 Vbeta and 13 Jbeta primers. Using immunoSEQ multiplex PCR, the repertoire was profiled, and TCRdb retains in-frame clones only, with some absent. The repertoire has 170,000 or so clones, about four fifths of them found once; the top ten carry approximately 6.7%. The chain has TRBV5-5 and TRBJ2-7; TRBD2 agrees at 11 bases. The sequenced sample consisted of PBMCs. The sequence derives from a man aged 30-40 years in good health and CMV-seropositive. The DNA of the CDR3 is TGTGCCAGCAGCTCACTAGCGGGGGTCTACGAGCAGTACTTC. Protein product: CASSSLAGVYEQYF.